This T cell receptor beta chain was documented in a study of CXCR3-negative and CXCR3-positive naive CD8 T cells (dated 2019 in TCRdb). In the study overall: In total, some 140 million TRB reads were obtained, which works out to roughly 1.5 +/- 0.3 million reads per library. TRBV-TRBJ cluster analysis included naive subsets from 5 donors and memory cells from 3 donors. Data from roughly eleven donors, pooled across two independent experiments, went into the diversity and physicochemical repertoire analyses. Results the study describes overall, beyond this receptor: Both naive subsets had comparably high repertoire diversity, while memory CD8+ T cells had much lower repertoire diversity. Within the same donor, TRBV-TRBJ usage looked similar between naive CXCR3-negative and CXCR3-positive cells, but memory cells had distinct patterns. Because CXCR3 expression was partially decreased after cryopreservation, freshly isolated PBMCs were used for most assays. TRB CDR3s from CXCR3-positive naive cells showed higher hydrophobicity (lower Kidera factor 4), lower energy, and higher strength and volume indices than CXCR3-negative naive cells. Because surface CD5, which is linked to self-reactivity in mice, was comparable between the naive subsets, TCR interaction strength was also inferred from the physicochemical properties of TRB CDR3s.

TCRdb names NextSeq 550 as the instrument used. The Human TCR Profiling Kit (MiLaboratory) was used to prepare UMI-labeled 5' RACE TRB cDNA libraries. cDNA synthesis used the entire amount of extracted RNA, and PCR amplification then used the entire amount of cDNA produced. Libraries were prepared in parallel with an identical number of PCR cycles. The authors processed their data as follows. MIGEC and MiXCR extracted about 54,000 +/- 9,700 unique UMI-labeled TRB cDNA molecules per library, requiring at least two reads per UMI. An average of 40,000 +/- 10,000 functional in-frame TRB CDR3 nucleotide clonotypes without stop codons was found per library. After each sample was downsampled to 5000 UMI-labeled TRB molecules, VDJtools was used to calculate diversity metrics such as normalized Shannon-Wiener and Chao1. VDJtools was used to calculate clonotype-size-weighted physicochemical properties of the central five CDR3 residues, namely interaction energy, strength, volume and Kidera factor 4. TCRdb reprocessed the reads and assigns one entry to each CDR3 protein sequence, leaving out DNA. Here the V and J calls rest on TCRdb's processing, not on the authors' analysis. The sample's clone listing holds more than 65,000 distinct CDR3 sequences. About 1.5% of the sample goes to the ten largest clones.

Sequences SGHRS (CDR1) and YFSETQ (CDR2) are obtained from the germline V gene. Measured from the cysteine to the phenylalanine, the CDR3 is 13 residues long. No DNA accompanies this entry. With regard to this clonotype: No antigen is known for it.

Each CD8+ T cell subset was flow-sorted in triplicate, and around 320,000 cells per subset were placed directly into RLT lysis buffer. To keep memory contaminants out, a stringent definition of naive CD8+ T cells was applied: CD45RO-CCR7+CD27+CD95-. Using standard density gradient centrifugation, peripheral blood mononuclear cells were isolated from buffy coats. Naive CXCR3-negative and CXCR3-positive CD8+ T cells were flow-sorted on a FACSAria III. An RNeasy Mini Kit was used to extract total RNA from the sorted cells. The specimen sequenced was naive CXCR3- CD8+ T cells from blood. The meaning of the sample's cell subset or site label: CD45RO-CCR7+CD27+CD95- naive CD8+ T cells lacking CXCR3 (TNR3-). This TCR was recovered from a human donor in good health. Some clones in this sample may be carry-over from other donors' samples. The chain is encoded by TRBV5-1 joined to TRBJ2-1; TCRdb selects TRBD1, and the lack of DNA leaves this call unchecked. The CDR3: CASSTDRGNEQFF.